The 10 T cell receptor beta chains in this list originate from one sample, sequenced in a study of siplizumab effects on memory and regulatory T cells. TCRdb keeps only in-frame clones here, not all; method: immunoSEQ multiplex PCR. In the table there are some 110,000 clones, about 92% of which are singletons. The sequenced sample was CD4+ T cells sorted from blood. The receptors come from a human donor in good health.

The chain joins TRBV5-1 to TRBJ1-2; TRBD1 matches 9 bases. V dropped 0 bases and J dropped 3; count of bases not matched to a gene: 0. CDR3 length: 14 residues. CDR1 and CDR2 from the germline V gene are SGHRS and YFSETQ. CDR3 sequence: CASSLDRGHYGYTF. The CDR3 coding sequence is TGCGCCAGCAGCTTGGACAGGGGGCACTATGGCTACACCTTC.

The chain is built from TRBV21-1 and TRBJ2-5; TRBD1 is the table's D call and was not checked against the DNA. TRBV21-1 is a pseudogene locus. This CDR3 contains 15 residues. Here the CDR3 reads CASSDPGQNQETQYF. CDR3 sequence (DNA): TGTGCCAGCAGCGACCCAGGACAGAACCAAGAGACCCAGTACTTC.

V gene TRBV6-6 combines with J gene TRBJ2-7; D possibly corresponds to TRBD2 (5 bases). CDR1 MNHNY and CDR2 SVGAGI come from the germline V gene (reference sequence). There are 14 residues in the CDR3. Trimming removed 0 bases from V and 5 bases from J, with 11 bases in between. CDR3 DNA: TGTGCCAGCAGTTACTCCGGTTTCGGGGACGAGCAGTACTTC. Protein product: CASSYSGFGDEQYF.

The rearrangement joins TRBV27 to TRBJ1-2; D call uncertain. The CDR3 has 13 amino acids. CDR1 is MNHEY, CDR2 SMNVEV, per germline (reference sequence). V was shortened by 4 bases and J by 5 bases, with 11 bases between the two germline ends. Here the CDR3 reads CASSSISSYGYTF. CDR3 nucleotides: TGTGCCAGCAGTTCCATTTCGAGTTATGGCTACACCTTC.

The V gene is TRBV15, the J gene TRBJ2-7; 7 nucleotides match TRBD1. The J segment lost 5 bases and the V segment lost 5 bases, leaving 9 bases of the junction unmatched. The CDR3 is 14 amino acids. CDR1 is LNHNV and CDR2 is YYDKDF in the germline V gene (reference sequence). The CDR3 is CATSRRQGGDEQYF. For the CDR3, the DNA is TGTGCCACCAGCCGAAGACAGGGCGGCGACGAGCAGTACTTC.

V is TRBV12-5 and J is TRBJ2-5, with 12 bases lining up with TRBD1. Germline CDR1 reads LGHNT; CDR2 reads FRNRAP. CDR3 length: 16 residues. V lost 5 bases and J lost 5; bases outside the gene matches: 9. The CDR3 spells CASGAGTGGAGETQYF. The CDR3 DNA follows: TGTGCTAGTGGTGCAGGGACAGGGGGCGCGGGGGAGACCCAGTACTTC.

The V gene is TRBV5-1, the J gene TRBJ1-2, with unresolved D. Trimming removed 0 bases at V and 6 bases at J, with 9 bases between. CDR1 and CDR2 (germline): SGHRS, YFSETQ. This CDR3 has 13 residues. CDR3 DNA sequence: TGCGCCAGCAGCTTGGAGGGAGTAGATGGCTACACCTTC. As protein: CASSLEGVDGYTF.

The CDR3 bases are TGTGCCAGCAGCGCGATGACGGGGAACACCGGGGAGCTGTTTTTT. Translating gives CASSAMTGNTGELFF. The chain employs TRBV9 and TRBJ2-2; unclear D gene. The CDR3 contains 15 residues. V was cut by 3 bases and J by 1 base, with 10 bases left in between. Germline CDR1 is SGDLS and CDR2 is YYNGEE.

This chain joins TRBV6-5 and TRBJ1-4; D not certain. Looked up from germline, CDR1 is MNHEY and CDR2 is SVGAGI. The V end was cut by 6 bases, the J end by 7 bases, with 12 bases between. The CDR3 runs to 13 residues. This CDR3 reads CASREAGTEKLFF. The CDR3 region has the DNA TGTGCCAGCAGGGAGGCAGGAACTGAAAAACTGTTTTTT.

The chain combines TRBV5-4 with TRBJ2-7, with TRBD2 matching 11 bases. The V gene end was trimmed by 4 bases and the J gene end by 6 bases; junction bases not matched to a gene: 6. The CDR3 runs 14 residues. Germline values: CDR1 SGHNT, CDR2 YYREEE (reference sequence). CDR3 residues: CASSPVLAGGEQYF. The DNA of the CDR3 is TGTGCCAGCAGCCCGGTCCTAGCGGGGGGCGAGCAGTACTTC.